This entry concerns a single T cell receptor (beta chain). This clonotype was observed a few times. This clone's antigen is unknown. No per-base quality is available; no much larger clone lies one base away. The CDR3, cysteine through phenylalanine, is 14 amino acids long. The entry retains the CDR3 DNA only, 42 bases that are in frame from base 1. Sequences LGHNT (CDR1) and FRNRAP (CDR2) are obtained from the germline V gene. The junction carries 11 bases between V and J, which are trimmed by 6 bases and 0 bases respectively. The data stem from a study of T cell repertoires in cytomegalovirus infection (dated by TCRdb to between 2018 and 2021). Turning to the overall study: The HLA type of each donor mattered for the analysis, because public TCR beta signatures pointed to carriage of CMV infection along with the matching HLA type.

What the work shows at the level of the full study, not this receptor alone: In both this cohort and an independent cohort of over 350 donors, the cumulative frequency of public TCR beta family members distinguished carriers of CMV infection plus the relevant HLA type. In the ex vivo response, HLA-C-restricted CMV-specific TCR beta clonotypes were dominant, and in two of eight donors the single most frequent clonotype came from this HLA-C-restricted group.

TCRdb lists the instrument as Illumina HiSeq 1500. The public reads were reprocessed in TCRdb via fastp at Q25 and MiXCR, keeping in-frame beta chains. Each CDR3 protein gets just one entry, which takes the most common genes and DNA from the rows behind it. The sample records roughly 300,000 distinct CDR3 sequences, 9.5% of which are singletons. The ten top clones hold roughly 4% of the sample. The sequence derives from a human donor in good health (CMV status not recorded). Some clones in this sample may be carry-over from other donors' samples. The rearrangement joined TRBV12-5 to TRBJ1-1; a tentative D call is TRBD1 (5 bases match). The sequenced sample was PBMCs. CDR3 sequence: CASGRDGLNTEAFF. The DNA sequence follows: TGTGCTAGTGGCCGGGACGGACTGAACACTGAAGCTTTCTTT.